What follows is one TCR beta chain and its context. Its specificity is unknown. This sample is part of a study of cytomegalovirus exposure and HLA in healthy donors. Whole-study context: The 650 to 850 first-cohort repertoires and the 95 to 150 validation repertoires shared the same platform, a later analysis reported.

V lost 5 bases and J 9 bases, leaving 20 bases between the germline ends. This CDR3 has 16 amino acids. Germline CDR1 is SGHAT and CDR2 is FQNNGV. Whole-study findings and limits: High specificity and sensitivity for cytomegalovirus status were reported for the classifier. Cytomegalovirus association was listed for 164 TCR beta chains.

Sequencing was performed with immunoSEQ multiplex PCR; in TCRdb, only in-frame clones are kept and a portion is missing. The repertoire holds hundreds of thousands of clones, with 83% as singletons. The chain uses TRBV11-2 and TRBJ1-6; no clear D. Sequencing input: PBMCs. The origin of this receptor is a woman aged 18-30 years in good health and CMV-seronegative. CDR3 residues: CASSPTQSWSGSPLHF. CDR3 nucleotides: TGTGCCAGCAGCCCCACGCAGAGTTGGTCCGGTTCACCCCTCCACTTT.